This T cell receptor (beta chain) was sequenced in a study of blood T cell repertoires in COVID-19. Study as a whole: The study drew acute and convalescent COVID-19 samples from the United States, Italy and Spain.

Original methodology: Estimation of nucleated cell counts was performed using reference gene primer amplification. Sequenced by immunoSEQ multiplex PCR; TCRdb stores in-frame clones only, minus some. The DNA gave D and trimming, while V, J and clone size come from that table. The sample includes about 300,000 clones, just over 85% of them seen just once. The participants were between roughly 18 and 100 years old and came from under 25 US areas. Germline-derived CDR1 and CDR2 are GTSNPN and SVGIG (reference sequence). The V gene end was trimmed by 5 bases and the J gene end by 5 bases; junction bases not matched to a gene: 6. This CDR3 is 13 amino acids long.

This TCR was sampled from a man aged 30-40 years who had recovered from COVID-19. The rearrangement uses TRBV30 and TRBJ1-5; 7 nucleotides align to TRBD1. The sequencing input was PBMCs or T cells enriched from blood (not recorded which). CDR3 DNA sequence: TGTGCCTGGGCTACAGGGGACCATCAGCCCCAGCATTTT. Protein product: CAWATGDHQPQHF.